The next 20 T cell receptor beta chains were all read from a single sample in a study of blood T cells in healthy people across ages. For the second PCR, which ran for 7 to 11 cycles, a sample-barcoded 5' primer and a J-beta primer mix were used. TCRdb reprocessed the 5' RACE reads via MiXCR and lists one record per CDR3 protein. The sample yields about 640,000 distinct CDR3 sequences, around 54% seen once. The source material was blood. The source of these receptors is a man aged 55 to 69 in good health.

The DNA for the CDR3 is TGTGCCAGCAGCCAAATGATAGCGGGGGGGCCTGGGGAGACCCAGTACTTC. Translating gives CASSQMIAGGPGETQYF. V usage is TRBV3-1 and J usage is TRBJ2-5, with TRBD2 matching 11 bases. Losses at the gene ends were 2 bases for V and 5 bases for J; bases not matched to a gene: 10. This CDR3 is built from 17 residues. Germline V gene lookup returns CDR1 LGHDT and CDR2 YNNKEL (reference sequence).

The chain couples TRBV29-1 to TRBJ2-3, with D perhaps TRBD2 (6 bases). CDR3 size: 11 residues. The germline V gene has CDR1 SQVTM and CDR2 ANQGSEA. With 7 bases removed from V and 3 bases from J, the gap between germline ends came to 8 bases. CDR3 in amino acids: CSALATDTQYF. In nucleotides, the CDR3 is TGCAGCGCCCTAGCGACAGATACGCAGTATTTT.

CDR3 in DNA: TGCAGCGTGCAGGGGGTAGCTAATGAAAAACTGTTTTTT. It is translated as CSVQGVANEKLFF. The chain combines TRBV29-1 with TRBJ1-4; 7 nucleotides agree with TRBD1. The germline V gene has CDR1 SQVTM and CDR2 ANQGSEA. CDR3 length: 13 amino acids. The V gene end was trimmed by 6 bases and the J gene end by 3 bases; junction bases not matched to a gene: 4.

The genes are TRBV29-1 and TRBJ2-1, with no clear D. In germline, CDR1 is SQVTM, CDR2 ANQGSEA. The CDR3 totals 13 residues. Trimming shortened V by 8 bases and J by 6 bases, and 17 bases separated the two germline ends. CDR3: CSSHSVGSNEQFF. CDR3 DNA: TGCAGCTCCCATTCGGTGGGCAGCAATGAGCAGTTCTTC.

The rearrangement uses TRBV12-3 or TRBV12-4 and TRBJ2-1; the D is unclear. The CDR3 runs to 14 residues. The V end lost 6 bases, the J end lost 0 bases, and 9 bases lay between the germline ends. The CDR3 reads CASRKESSYNEQFF. CDR3 nucleotides: TGTGCCAGCAGGAAGGAAAGCTCCTACAATGAGCAGTTCTTC.

The chain employs TRBV12-3 or TRBV12-4 and TRBJ1-5; TRBD1 matches at 7 bases. This CDR3 spans 15 amino acids. The V segment lost 3 bases and the J segment 9 bases; nucleotides outside the gene matches: 11. CDR3 nucleotides: TGTGCCAGCAGTTTGGGCAGGGGGGCCCAGGGGCCCCAGCATTTT. This sequence encodes CASSLGRGAQGPQHF.

The gene calls are TRBV7-2 and TRBJ2-5; 15 bases align to TRBD2. The CDR3 runs to 15 residues. CDR1 is SGHTA and CDR2 is FQGNSA in the germline V gene. Unmatched junction bases numbered 3, after V lost 5 bases and J lost 5 bases. The CDR3 is CASSTGLAGGETQYF. The CDR3 DNA sequence: TGTGCCAGCAGCACTGGACTAGCGGGGGGGGAGACCCAGTACTTC.

V is TRBV9 and J is TRBJ1-1; D not resolved. The germline V gene has CDR1 SGDLS and CDR2 YYNGEE. The CDR3 is 14 residues long. The V gene lost 3 bases and the J gene lost 0 bases, with 9 bases spanning the gap. CDR3 nucleotides: TGTGCCAGCAGCGAGAACAGTATGAACACTGAAGCTTTCTTT. Translated, it gives CASSENSMNTEAFF.

The rearrangement links TRBV4-1 to TRBJ1-6; D ambiguous. The CDR3 sequence is 14 residues long. Trimming shortened V by 5 bases and J by 8 bases, and 13 bases separated the two germline ends. Germline V gene lookup returns CDR1 MGHRA and CDR2 YSYEKL. The CDR3 spells CASSARGGDSPLHF. DNA for the CDR3: TGCGCCAGCAGCGCGCGGGGTGGGGATTCACCCCTCCACTTT.

The chain is built from TRBV29-1 and TRBJ2-7, with D unresolved. V was cut by 6 bases and J by 0 bases, with 12 bases left in between. Germline V gene lookup returns CDR1 SQVTM and CDR2 ANQGSEA. This CDR3 has 13 residues. CDR3 sequence reads: CSVFRQSSYEQYF. CDR3 DNA sequence: TGCAGCGTCTTCCGGCAGAGCTCCTACGAGCAGTACTTC.

The chain combines TRBV11-2 with TRBJ2-5, with TRBD1 matching over 8 bases. The CDR3 loop spans 16 amino acids. Germline CDR1 SGHAT, CDR2 FQNNGV. Trimming took 4 bases from V and 9 from J; bases not matched to a gene: 16. CDR3 sequence reads: CASSSLRTGPGRPQYF. The CDR3 nucleotides read TGTGCCAGCAGCTCCCTACGGACAGGGCCAGGGAGACCCCAGTACTTC.

This clonotype occurred a few times. This chain joins TRBV20-1 and TRBJ2-1; 11 nucleotides align to TRBD2. The CDR3 consists of 15 residues. The ends lost 5 bases at V and 8 bases at J; junction bases unmatched: 11. Germline V gene lookup returns CDR1 DFQATT and CDR2 SNEGSKA (reference sequence). The CDR3 is CSAPNSGGGPYEQFF. The CDR3 DNA is TGCAGTGCTCCTAATAGCGGGGGGGGCCCCTATGAGCAGTTCTTC.

The chain links TRBV11-2 to TRBJ2-4; no firm D call. Trimming stripped 5 bases from V and 7 bases from J, with 9 bases between. Per germline, CDR1 SGHAT and CDR2 FQNNGV. CDR3 length equals 12 residues. CDR3 protein: CASSPGRNIQYF. DNA for the CDR3: TGTGCCAGCAGCCCCGGACGGAACATTCAGTACTTC.

The table lists this clonotype with a few counts. The chain carries TRBV18 and TRBJ2-6; maybe TRBD1 (5 bases). The ends were cut back, 3 bases at V and 0 bases at J, with 9 bases in the middle. This CDR3 contains 16 residues. The germline V gene encodes CDR1 KGHSH and CDR2 LQKENI. CDR3 region: CASSPIQGSGANVLTF. CDR3 in DNA: TGTGCCAGCTCACCGATCCAGGGCTCTGGGGCCAACGTCCTGACTTTC.

The rearrangement joins TRBV10-1 to TRBJ2-7; D perhaps matches TRBD2 (6 bases). V was trimmed by 1 base and J by 0 bases, leaving 10 bases between them. CDR3 length: 15 amino acids. CDR1 and CDR2 from the germline V gene are WNHNN and SYGVQD (reference sequence). As DNA, the CDR3 is TGCGCCAGCAGTGAGTTCGGCGGGAACTCCTACGAGCAGTACTTC. This translates into CASSEFGGNSYEQYF.

The chain is built from TRBV5-1 and TRBJ2-1; 9 positions match TRBD2. The CDR3 totals 15 residues. The ends lost 10 bases at V and 8 bases at J; junction bases unmatched: 16. Germline loops: CDR1 SGHRS, CDR2 YFSETQ. The DNA for the CDR3 is TGCGCCTCTTCCGGCGCGGGGGGGCCACGACATGAGCAGTTCTTC. This translates into CASSGAGGPRHEQFF.

This chain joins TRBV15 and TRBJ2-5; maybe TRBD2 (5 bases). The germline V gene encodes CDR1 LNHNV and CDR2 YYDKDF (reference sequence). The CDR3 runs 17 residues. V lost 2 bases to trimming and J lost 2 bases, with 18 bases between them. CDR3 DNA: TGTGCCACCAGCAGACGCCCGGGTAGCGACCTTCAAGAGACCCAGTACTTC. It codes for CATSRRPGSDLQETQYF.

As regards this clonotype: Just one base apart from a much larger clone, this may be a read error. This chain uses TRBV24-1 with TRBJ2-4; 10 bases line up with TRBD1. CDR3 length: 21 amino acids. Germline CDR1 and CDR2: KGHDR and SFDVKD. The DNA for the CDR3 is TGTGCCACCAGTGGGGACAGGGGCCCTCTTGCTTCTGGGGGAGCCAAAAACAATCAGTACTTC. It specifies CATSGDRGPLASGGAKNNQYF.

The V gene is TRBV5-1, the J gene TRBJ2-5, with 7 bases lining up with TRBD1. Germline CDR1 and CDR2: SGHRS and YFSETQ. CDR3 length equals 14 residues. V was pared by 6 bases and J by 5 bases, with 10 bases of the junction left unmatched. CDR3 region: CASKVDRPSETQYF. The DNA of the CDR3 is TGCGCCAGCAAGGTGGACAGGCCTTCGGAGACCCAGTACTTC.

The V call is TRBV4-2, the J call TRBJ2-1; 14 bases line up with TRBD2. Losses at the gene ends were 5 bases for V and 8 bases for J; bases not matched to a gene: 8. CDR3 length: 16 residues. Germline assignment: CDR1 LGHNA and CDR2 YNFKEQ. The CDR3 sequence: CASSARTSGGSDEQFF. The CDR3 coding sequence is TGTGCCAGCAGCGCCCGGACTAGCGGGGGGAGCGATGAGCAGTTCTTC.